The 4 T cell receptor beta chains below all came from one sample that was sequenced in a study of blood T cells in healthy people across ages. For the second PCR, which ran for roughly 6 to 12 cycles, a sample-barcoded 5' primer and a J-beta primer mix were used. TCRdb fed the 5' RACE reads into MiXCR, producing one record per CDR3 protein. The top ten clones hold 45% to 60% of a sample with around 400,000 distinct CDR3 sequences, about 49% of them seen once. The sequenced sample was blood. These receptors all stem from a man in his fifties or sixties in good health.

This clonotype showed up just a few times. CDR3 loop: CASKSVYGDNGYTF. The CDR3 region has the DNA TGTGCCAGCAAGTCCGTCTACGGGGACAACGGCTACACCTTC. The chain couples TRBV2 to TRBJ1-2; the D gene is possibly TRBD1 (6 bases). The CDR3 sequence is 14 residues long. The germline V gene has CDR1 SNHLY and CDR2 FYNNEI. V lost 7 bases to trimming and J lost 8 bases, with 20 bases between them.

This sequence joins TRBV4-3 and TRBJ1-3; D not certain. Trimming removed 0 bases from V and 0 bases from J, with 6 bases in between. Per the germline V gene, CDR1 is LGHNA and CDR2 is YSLEER. The CDR3 is 15 residues long. CDR3 bases: TGCGCCAGCAGCCAAGACGTGAGCTCTGGAAACACCATATATTTT. This codes for CASSQDVSSGNTIYF.

The CDR3: CASSGFQRNSPLHF. In nucleotides, the CDR3 is TGTGCCAGCAGTGGATTTCAAAGAAATTCACCCCTCCACTTT. The gene calls are TRBV6-1 and TRBJ1-6, with D unresolved. The CDR3 runs to 14 residues. The germline V gene has CDR1 MNHNS and CDR2 SASEGT. V gave up 4 bases and J gave up 7 bases, with 11 bases separating them.

This clonotype has a single count. J is TRBJ1-2 and V is TRBV12-3 or TRBV12-4; D uncertain. This CDR3 spans 11 amino acids. V was pared by 6 bases and J by 8 bases, with 10 bases between. The CDR3: CASSQIGGYTF. The CDR3 DNA reads TGTGCCAGCAGCCAGATAGGCGGCTACACCTTC.